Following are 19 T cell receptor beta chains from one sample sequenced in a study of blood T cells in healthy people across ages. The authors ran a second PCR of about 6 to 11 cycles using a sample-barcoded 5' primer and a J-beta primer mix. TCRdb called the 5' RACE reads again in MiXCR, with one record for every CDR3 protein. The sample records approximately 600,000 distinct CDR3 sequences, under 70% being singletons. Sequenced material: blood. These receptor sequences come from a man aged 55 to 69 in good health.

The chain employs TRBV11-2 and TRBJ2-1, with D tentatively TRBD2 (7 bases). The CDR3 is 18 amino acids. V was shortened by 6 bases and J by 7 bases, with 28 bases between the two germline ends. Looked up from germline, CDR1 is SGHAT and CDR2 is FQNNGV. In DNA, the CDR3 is TGTGCCAGCAGGGCCCTCGGGGGGCCCCCTCTGATGGGGAATGAGCAGTTCTTC. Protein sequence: CASRALGGPPLMGNEQFF.

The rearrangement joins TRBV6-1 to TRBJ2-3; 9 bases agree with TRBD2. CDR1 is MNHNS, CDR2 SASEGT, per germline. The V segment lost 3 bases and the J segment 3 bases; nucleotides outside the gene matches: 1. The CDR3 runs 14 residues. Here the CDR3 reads CASSDLAGTDTQYF. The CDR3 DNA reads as TGTGCCAGCAGTGATCTAGCGGGGACAGATACGCAGTATTTT.

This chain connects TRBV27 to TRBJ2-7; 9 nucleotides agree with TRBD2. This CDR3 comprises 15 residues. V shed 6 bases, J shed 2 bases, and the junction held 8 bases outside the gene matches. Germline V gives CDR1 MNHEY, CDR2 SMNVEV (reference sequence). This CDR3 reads CASSAGTSWAYEQYF. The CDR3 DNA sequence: TGTGCCAGCAGCGCAGGGACTAGCTGGGCCTACGAGCAGTACTTC.

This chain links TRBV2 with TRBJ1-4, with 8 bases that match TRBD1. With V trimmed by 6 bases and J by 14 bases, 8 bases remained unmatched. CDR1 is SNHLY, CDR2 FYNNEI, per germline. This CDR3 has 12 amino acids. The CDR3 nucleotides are TGTGCCAGCAGGGAGACCGGGACAGGCCTGTTTTTT. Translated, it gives CASRETGTGLFF.

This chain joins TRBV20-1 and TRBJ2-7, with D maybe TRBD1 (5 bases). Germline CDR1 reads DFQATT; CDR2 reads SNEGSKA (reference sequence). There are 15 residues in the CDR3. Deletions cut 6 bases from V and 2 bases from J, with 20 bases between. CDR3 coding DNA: TGCAGTGCACTCCAGACAGCGAAGACTCCCTACGAGCAGTACTTC. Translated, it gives CSALQTAKTPYEQYF.

CDR3: CASSSTGEVGKLFF. For the CDR3, the DNA is TGCGCCAGCAGCTCGACAGGGGAGGTGGGGAAACTGTTTTTT. This chain joins TRBV5-1 and TRBJ1-4; TRBD1 agrees at 8 bases. Trimming removed 3 bases from V and 11 bases from J; junction bases left unmatched: 9. The germline V gene has CDR1 SGHRS and CDR2 YFSETQ. CDR3 length: 14 residues.

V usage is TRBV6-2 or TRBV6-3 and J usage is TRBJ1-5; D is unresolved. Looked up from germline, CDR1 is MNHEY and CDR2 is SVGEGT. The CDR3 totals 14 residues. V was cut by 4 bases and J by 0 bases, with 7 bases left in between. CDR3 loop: CASSSVYSNQPQHF. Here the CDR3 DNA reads TGTGCCAGCAGTTCGGTATATAGCAATCAGCCCCAGCATTTT.

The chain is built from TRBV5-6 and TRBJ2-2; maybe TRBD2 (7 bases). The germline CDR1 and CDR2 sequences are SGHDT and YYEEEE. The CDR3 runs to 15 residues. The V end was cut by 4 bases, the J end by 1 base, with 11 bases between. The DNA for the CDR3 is TGTGCCAGCAGCGGGGGGGGCTGGAACACCGGGGAGCTGTTTTTT. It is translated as CASSGGGWNTGELFF. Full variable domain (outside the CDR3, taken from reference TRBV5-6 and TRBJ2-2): DAGVTQSPTHLIKTRGQQVTLRCSPKSGHDTVSWYQQALGQGPQFIFQYYEEEERQRGNFPDRFSGHQFPNYSSELNVNALLLGDSALYLCASSGGGWNTGELFFGEGSRLTVL.

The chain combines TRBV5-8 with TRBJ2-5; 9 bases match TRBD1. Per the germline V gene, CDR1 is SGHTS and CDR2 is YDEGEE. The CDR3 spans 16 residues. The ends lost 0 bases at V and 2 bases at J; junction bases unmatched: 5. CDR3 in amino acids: CASSLGTGALQETQYF. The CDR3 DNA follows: TGTGCCAGCAGCTTGGGGACAGGGGCATTACAAGAGACCCAGTACTTC.

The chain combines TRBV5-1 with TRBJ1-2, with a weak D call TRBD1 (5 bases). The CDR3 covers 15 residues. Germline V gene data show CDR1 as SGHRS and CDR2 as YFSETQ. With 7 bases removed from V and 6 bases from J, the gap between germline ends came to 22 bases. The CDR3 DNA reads TGCGCCAGCCGTCCGGGCGGGGACTTTCTTAATGGCTACACCTTC. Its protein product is CASRPGGDFLNGYTF.

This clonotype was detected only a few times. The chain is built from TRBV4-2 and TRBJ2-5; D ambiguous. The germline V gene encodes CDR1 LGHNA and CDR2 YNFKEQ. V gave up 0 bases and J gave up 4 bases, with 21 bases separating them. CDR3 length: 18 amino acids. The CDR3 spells CASSQERETPSWPETQYF. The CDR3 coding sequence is TGTGCCAGCAGCCAAGAACGCGAGACTCCTTCTTGGCCAGAGACCCAGTACTTC.

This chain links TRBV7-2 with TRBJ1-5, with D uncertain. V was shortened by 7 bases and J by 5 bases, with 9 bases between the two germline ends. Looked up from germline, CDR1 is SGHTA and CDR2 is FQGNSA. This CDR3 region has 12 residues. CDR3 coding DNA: TGTGCCAGCACATATGGACATCAGCCCCAGCATTTT. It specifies CASTYGHQPQHF.

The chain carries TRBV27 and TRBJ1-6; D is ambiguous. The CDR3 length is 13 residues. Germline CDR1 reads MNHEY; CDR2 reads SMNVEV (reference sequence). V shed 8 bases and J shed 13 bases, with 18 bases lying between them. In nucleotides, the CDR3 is TGTGCCAGCCGGACTGAAGGGTTAACGCCCCTCCACTTT. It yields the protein CASRTEGLTPLHF.

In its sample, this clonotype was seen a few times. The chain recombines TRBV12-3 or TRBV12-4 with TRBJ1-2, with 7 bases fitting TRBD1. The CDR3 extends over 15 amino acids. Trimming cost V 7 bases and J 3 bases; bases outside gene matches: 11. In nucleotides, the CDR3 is TGTGCCAGCACCTTCGGACAGGCCTGGGACTATGGCTACACCTTC. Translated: CASTFGQAWDYGYTF.

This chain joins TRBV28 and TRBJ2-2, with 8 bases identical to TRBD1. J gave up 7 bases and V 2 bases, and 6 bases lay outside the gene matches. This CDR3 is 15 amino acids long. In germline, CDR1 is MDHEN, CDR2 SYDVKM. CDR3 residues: CASSLADRGSGELFF. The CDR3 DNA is TGTGCCAGCAGTTTAGCAGACAGGGGTAGCGGGGAGCTGTTTTTT.

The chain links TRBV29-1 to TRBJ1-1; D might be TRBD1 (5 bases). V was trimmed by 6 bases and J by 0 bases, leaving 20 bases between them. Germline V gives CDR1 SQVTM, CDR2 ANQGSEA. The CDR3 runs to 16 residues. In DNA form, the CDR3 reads TGCAGCGTCTCCGGGATCGGGGGGTCCTTGAACACTGAAGCTTTCTTT. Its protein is CSVSGIGGSLNTEAFF.

CDR3 sequence: CSASSGGETQYF. The CDR3 DNA is TGCAGTGCTAGTTCAGGGGGGGAGACCCAGTACTTC. The chain joins TRBV20-1 to TRBJ2-5; a possible D gene is TRBD1 (7 bases). The V gene's germline CDR1 is DFQATT and CDR2 SNEGSKA (reference sequence). The length of the CDR3 is 12 residues. The V end lost 3 bases, the J end lost 5 bases, and 10 bases lay between the germline ends.

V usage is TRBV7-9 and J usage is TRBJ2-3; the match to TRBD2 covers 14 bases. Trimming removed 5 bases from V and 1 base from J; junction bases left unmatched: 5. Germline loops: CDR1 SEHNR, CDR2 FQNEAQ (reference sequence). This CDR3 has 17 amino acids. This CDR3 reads CASSKGLAGARTDTQYF. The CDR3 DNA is TGTGCCAGCAGCAAGGGACTAGCGGGGGCCCGCACAGATACGCAGTATTTT.

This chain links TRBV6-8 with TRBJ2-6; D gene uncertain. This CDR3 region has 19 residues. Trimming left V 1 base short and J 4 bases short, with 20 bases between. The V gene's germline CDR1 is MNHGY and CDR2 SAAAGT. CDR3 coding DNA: TGTGCCAGCAGTTACTTAGATTGGACCGCTAAGGCAGGGGCCAACGTCCTGACTTTC. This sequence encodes CASSYLDWTAKAGANVLTF.